These 27 T cell receptor beta chains came from one sample sequenced in a study of T cells in Graves' hyperthyroidism and ophthalmopathy. TCR beta CDR3 sequences were amplified from RNA transcripts. First-round RT-PCR with HTBI primers amplified the TCR CDR3 region. TCRdb analysed the multiplex PCR reads with MiXCR anew, one entry per CDR3 protein. The sample consists of roughly 640,000 distinct CDR3 sequences, about 16% of them appearing once. The sample consisted of blood. The receptor set was obtained from a woman between 40 and 55 years old with Graves' ophthalmopathy.

This clonotype was seen repeatedly, ten times or more. This chain connects TRBV2 to TRBJ2-2; D remains unclear. Trimming removed 4 bases at V and 0 bases at J, with 12 bases between. There are 16 residues in the CDR3. The V gene's germline CDR1 is SNHLY and CDR2 FYNNEI. The CDR3 DNA sequence: TGTGCCAGCAGTGTCCGGCTAGGCCCGAACACCGGGGAGCTGTTTTTT. Protein product: CASSVRLGPNTGELFF.

The chain links TRBV27 to TRBJ1-2; a weak D match, TRBD1 (6 bases). V lost 6 bases and J lost 0, with 23 bases in between. This CDR3 has 18 amino acids. Germline-derived CDR1 and CDR2 are MNHEY and SMNVEV (reference sequence). The DNA of the CDR3 is TGTGCCAGCAGAAGCAGGGGTGTTCGGGGGGGGACTAACTATGGCTACACCTTC. Protein sequence: CASRSRGVRGGTNYGYTF.

This clonotype was detected ten times or more. V gene TRBV11-2 combines with J gene TRBJ1-5; the D gene is possibly TRBD1 (6 bases). From germline, CDR1 is SGHAT and CDR2 FQNNGV. The CDR3 runs to 16 residues. Trimming removed 5 bases at V and 0 bases at J, with 14 bases between. The CDR3 DNA reads as TGTGCCAGCAGCCCAGGGGTAGGGCATAGCAATCAGCCCCAGCATTTT. This translates into CASSPGVGHSNQPQHF. The entire variable domain, with the rest obtained from reference TRBV11-2 and TRBJ1-5, is as follows: EAGVAQSPRYKIIEKRQSVAFWCNPISGHATLYWYQQILGQGPKLLIQFQNNGVVDDSQLPKDRFSAERLKGVDSTLKIQPAKLEDSAVYLCASSPGVGHSNQPQHFGDGTRLSIL.

The chain has TRBV7-8 and TRBJ1-1, with TRBD1 matching over 8 bases. J gave up 6 bases and V 5 bases, and 8 bases lay outside the gene matches. CDR3 length: 14 residues. CDR1 is SGHVS, CDR2 FQNEAQ, per germline. This CDR3 is CASSARTGSSEAFF. CDR3 DNA: TGTGCCAGCAGCGCTAGGACAGGGAGTTCTGAAGCTTTCTTT.

This clonotype was seen repeatedly, ten times or more. The J gene is TRBJ2-4, the V gene TRBV28; the D call may be TRBD1 or TRBD2 (7 bases each). CDR3 length: 14 amino acids. Germline CDR1 MDHEN, CDR2 SYDVKM. The V end lost 5 bases, the J end lost 9 bases, and 17 bases lay between the germline ends. The CDR3 region is CASSRGEGAFIQYF. The CDR3 DNA reads as TGTGCCAGCAGTAGAGGGGAGGGGGCGTTCATTCAGTACTTC.

This clonotype was seen a few times. This chain connects TRBV5-1 to TRBJ1-1; tentatively, D is TRBD1 (6 bases). With 4 bases removed from V and 1 base from J, the gap between germline ends came to 11 bases. The CDR3 length is 14 residues. Germline V gene lookup returns CDR1 SGHRS and CDR2 YFSETQ. The DNA for the CDR3 is TGCGCCAGCAGCACCTCAGGGGCGAACACTGAAGCTTTCTTT. Encoded protein: CASSTSGANTEAFF. Full variable domain (outside the CDR3, taken from reference TRBV5-1 and TRBJ1-1): KAGVTQTPRYLIKTRGQQVTLSCSPISGHRSVSWYQQTPGQGLQFLFEYFSETQRNKGNFPGRFSGRQFSNSRSEMNVSTLELGDSALYLCASSTSGANTEAFFGQGTRLTVV.

This clonotype has more than one count but fewer than ten. The chain combines TRBV6-6 with TRBJ1-1, with 9 bases aligning to TRBD1. J lost 5 bases, V lost 0 bases, and 1 base had no gene match. The CDR3 spans 14 residues. Germline loops: CDR1 MNHNY, CDR2 SVGAGI (reference sequence). CDR3 bases: TGTGCCAGCAGTTACTCGGGACAGGGTACTGAAGCTTTCTTT. It specifies CASSYSGQGTEAFF.

This clonotype was found many times. This chain connects TRBV30 to TRBJ1-2; maybe TRBD1 (5 bases). Germline CDR1 GTSNPN, CDR2 SVGIG (reference sequence). The length of the CDR3 is 13 residues. V lost 3 bases and J lost 4, with 12 bases in between. In DNA form, the CDR3 reads TGTGCCTGGAGAGACCAGGGCGCCTATGGCTACACCTTC. Translating gives CAWRDQGAYGYTF.

Many counts were recorded for this clonotype. The chain links TRBV11-2 to TRBJ2-2; 9 positions match TRBD2. V shed 2 bases and J 6 bases; nucleotides not matched to a gene: 7. The CDR3 totals 16 residues. Germline CDR1 is SGHAT and CDR2 is FQNNGV. The CDR3 nucleotides are TGTGCCAGCAGCTTACCTCGCGGGAGGGAGGCCGGGGAGCTGTTTTTT. Its protein is CASSLPRGREAGELFF.

This clonotype was recorded at least ten times. This sequence joins TRBV11-2 and TRBJ1-5; D perhaps matches TRBD1 (6 bases). CDR1 is SGHAT, CDR2 FQNNGV, per germline. This CDR3 has 15 amino acids. The V end was cut by 2 bases, the J end by 5 bases, with 13 bases between. The CDR3 nucleotides are TGTGCCAGCAGCTTATTGGGTGGGGGCGATCAGCCCCAGCATTTT. As protein: CASSLLGGGDQPQHF.

This clonotype was recorded a few times. The chain recombines TRBV19 with TRBJ2-2, with a tentative D call TRBD2 (5 bases). CDR1 and CDR2 from the germline V gene are LNHDA and SQIVND (reference sequence). CDR3 length equals 15 residues. V was shortened by 9 bases and J by 1 base, with 15 bases between the two germline ends. DNA for the CDR3: TGTGCCAGCAGCAAGCCGGGAATGAACACCGGGGAGCTGTTTTTT. Protein product: CASSKPGMNTGELFF.

The V gene is TRBV18, the J gene TRBJ2-2; 8 positions match TRBD2. The trim removed 5 bases at V and 5 bases at J, leaving 7 bases unmatched. Germline V gives CDR1 KGHSH, CDR2 LQKENI. The CDR3 extends over 15 amino acids. Here the CDR3 reads CASSSRTGGTGELFF. The CDR3 coding sequence is TGTGCCAGCTCATCCAGAACGGGAGGGACCGGGGAGCTGTTTTTT. The full variable domain, with the rest looked up from reference TRBV18 and TRBJ2-2, is NAGVMQNPRHLVRRRGQEARLRCSPMKGHSHVYWYRQLPEEGLKFMVYLQKENIIDESGMPKERFSAEFPKEGPSILRIQQVVRGDSAAYFCASSSRTGGTGELFFGEGSRLTVL.

This clonotype showed up just a few times. This chain connects TRBV2 to TRBJ2-7; tentative D call: TRBD1 (5 bases). Looked up from germline, CDR1 is SNHLY and CDR2 is FYNNEI. CDR3 length: 11 residues. Trimming left V 8 bases short and J 6 bases short, with 11 bases between. Here the CDR3 reads CASRQLREQYF. The CDR3 nucleotides are TGTGCCAGCCGACAGCTTCGCGAGCAGTACTTC.

This clonotype was recorded many times. The chain employs TRBV18 and TRBJ2-3, with TRBD1 matching 8 bases. Germline V gene data show CDR1 as KGHSH and CDR2 as LQKENI. The CDR3 runs 15 residues. The V and J ends lost 4 bases and 5 bases, in that order; junction bases with no gene match: 8. The CDR3 region has the DNA TGTGCCAGCTCACAGGCCGGGACAGGCGAAGATACGCAGTATTTT. This translates into CASSQAGTGEDTQYF.

This clonotype was seen a handful of times. The chain carries TRBV5-5 and TRBJ2-4; D ambiguous. This CDR3 has 13 amino acids. Germline lookup yields CDR1 SGHKS and CDR2 YYEKEE (reference sequence). Deletions cut 3 bases from V and 0 bases from J, with 4 bases between. The DNA for the CDR3 is TGTGCCAGCAGCTCCCCAGCCAAAAACATTCAGTACTTC. Encoded protein: CASSSPAKNIQYF.

This clonotype was found many times. A junction boundary mismatches the germline segment, possibly from a read error. The chain carries TRBV20-1 and TRBJ2-1; the D gene is possibly TRBD2 (5 bases). CDR3 length: 12 amino acids. Germline V gene data show CDR1 as DFQATT and CDR2 as SNEGSKA (reference sequence). The CDR3 nucleotides are TGCAGTACTAGTTTAGATCACAATGAGCAGTTCTTC. It is translated as CSTSLDHNEQFF.

This clonotype was seen ten or more times. The genes are TRBV12-3 or TRBV12-4 and TRBJ2-3; D gene uncertain. Between the trimmed V and J ends, which lost 6 bases and 2 bases, there was a span of 9 bases. The length of the CDR3 is 13 residues. The CDR3 sequence is CASSSLSTDTQYF. The CDR3 DNA reads TGTGCCAGCAGCTCTCTTTCCACAGATACGCAGTATTTT.

The chain carries TRBV20-1 and TRBJ1-4; no reliable D call. V was trimmed by 5 bases and J by 8 bases, leaving 12 bases between them. The V gene's germline CDR1 is DFQATT and CDR2 SNEGSKA (reference sequence). CDR3 size: 12 residues. CDR3 sequence: CSAGPPAEKLFF. For the CDR3, the DNA is TGCAGTGCTGGGCCCCCTGCGGAAAAACTGTTTTTT.

This clonotype was observed many times. The chain recombines TRBV5-1 with TRBJ2-1; tentative D call: TRBD1 (6 bases). The germline CDR1 and CDR2 sequences are SGHRS and YFSETQ. The length of the CDR3 is 17 residues. The V and J ends lost 0 bases and 6 bases respectively, with 19 bases between them. The CDR3 nucleotides read TGCGCCAGCAGCTTGGCCGGCAGGGGCCTTTTGCGCAATGAGCAGTTCTTC. Residues: CASSLAGRGLLRNEQFF.

This clonotype was found a few times. This chain uses TRBV28 with TRBJ2-7; D unresolved. This CDR3 contains 14 residues. Trimming pared 8 bases from V and 1 base from J, leaving 15 bases between. CDR1 MDHEN and CDR2 SYDVKM come from the germline V gene. CDR3 DNA: TGTGCCAGCCTTAGGGCCCTAGGTTCCTACGAGCAGTACTTC. Residues: CASLRALGSYEQYF.

This clonotype appeared a few times. The chain joins TRBV14 to TRBJ2-1; D is unresolved. Germline CDR1 is SGHDN and CDR2 is FVKESK. Deletions cut 3 bases from V and 6 bases from J, with 6 bases between. This CDR3 is 12 amino acids long. The CDR3 DNA follows: TGTGCCAGCAGCCATTCTTCCAATGAGCAGTTCTTC. The encoded protein is CASSHSSNEQFF.

A few counts support this clonotype. The genes are TRBV28 and TRBJ1-4; unclear D gene. In germline, CDR1 is MDHEN, CDR2 SYDVKM. The CDR3 sequence is 14 residues long. Trimming cost V 7 bases and J 3 bases, with 12 bases left between them. CDR3 sequence: CASTRYRANEKLFF. DNA of the CDR3: TGTGCCAGCACCCGATACCGGGCTAATGAAAAACTGTTTTTT.

This clonotype was observed at least ten times. The V and J genes are TRBV20-1 and TRBJ2-3, with D unresolved. This CDR3 contains 14 residues. V gave up 2 bases and J gave up 0 bases, with 9 bases separating them. Germline V gene lookup returns CDR1 DFQATT and CDR2 SNEGSKA (reference sequence). CDR3 residues: CSARRTASTDTQYF. CDR3 sequence (DNA): TGCAGTGCTAGAAGGACGGCTAGCACAGATACGCAGTATTTT.

This clonotype was counted many times. The CDR3, as DNA: TGCGCCAGCAGCTTGGCCGGAAGTAGCGGCACAGATACGCAGTATTTT. Its protein product is CASSLAGSSGTDTQYF. The gene calls are TRBV5-1 and TRBJ2-3; D is possibly TRBD2 (5 bases). Trimming stripped 0 bases from V and 1 base from J, with 12 bases between. The germline V gene encodes CDR1 SGHRS and CDR2 YFSETQ. The CDR3 is made up of 16 amino acids.

This clonotype has at least ten counts. This chain links TRBV3-1 with TRBJ1-2; the D is unclear. Deletions cut 0 bases from V and 7 bases from J, with 9 bases between. CDR1 LGHDT and CDR2 YNNKEL come from the germline V gene (reference sequence). The CDR3 extends over 13 amino acids. The CDR3 sequence is CASSQDLGSGYTF. DNA for the CDR3: TGTGCCAGCAGCCAAGATTTAGGTTCTGGCTACACCTTC.

This clonotype was seen at least ten times. The rearrangement links TRBV30 to TRBJ1-2; D remains ambiguous. The germline CDR1 and CDR2 sequences are GTSNPN and SVGIG (reference sequence). The CDR3 covers 13 residues. V lost 2 bases, J lost 3 bases, and 10 bases lay in between. The CDR3 DNA follows: TGTGCCTGGAGTTCAAATGGGGACTATGGCTACACCTTC. Its translation is CAWSSNGDYGYTF.

Only a few counts were recorded for this clonotype. The CDR3, as DNA: TGCAGTGCCAACGGCGGGACTACAATCCCCTCCTACGAGCAGTACTTC. This codes for CSANGGTTIPSYEQYF. The V gene is TRBV20-1, the J gene TRBJ2-7; TRBD2 agrees at 7 bases. The J segment lost 0 bases and the V segment lost 6 bases, leaving 14 bases of the junction unmatched. Germline V gene sequence: CDR1 DFQATT, CDR2 SNEGSKA (reference sequence). The CDR3 is 16 amino acids.